The rows below give T cell receptor beta chains drawn from one sample of a study of PD-1 blockade in classical Hodgkin lymphoma. Sequencing used immunoSEQ multiplex PCR; TCRdb keeps in-frame clones, though not all of them. The sample records 30,000 to 50,000 clones, over 65% being singletons. The sample here was peripheral blood mononuclear cells (PBMCs), taken before the fourth cycle of nivolumab. These receptors all stem from a human donor with classical Hodgkin lymphoma. Each CDR3 is given with its conserved first and last residue. Each record gives: clone size, V gene, D gene, J gene, CDR3 protein, CDR3 DNA. The D gene is left open where the match is weak. Clone size, where shown, is once, few, many, or a class for clones that have expanded.

few,TRBV7-2,NA,TRBJ2-5,CASSLRWGGETQYF,TGTGCCAGCAGCTTAAGATGGGGAGGAGAGACCCAGTACTTC
NA,TRBV7-9,TRBD1,TRBJ1-1,CASSWDRGAEAFF,TGTGCCAGCAGCTGGGACAGGGGCGCTGAAGCTTTCTTT
NA,TRBV19,NA,TRBJ1-4,CASIQRTATNEKLFF,TGTGCCAGTATCCAAAGGACAGCAACTAATGAAAAACTGTTTTTT
NA,TRBV27,NA,TRBJ1-5,CASSLKSDQPQHF,TGTGCCAGCAGTTTAAAGTCAGATCAGCCCCAGCATTTT
NA,TRBV5-1,NA,TRBJ2-7,CASSLATADYEQYF,TGCGCCAGCAGCTTGGCCACCGCCGACTACGAGCAGTACTTC
NA,TRBV2,NA,TRBJ1-4,CASSERGSSEKLFF,TGTGCCAGCAGTGAACGAGGTAGTAGTGAAAAACTGTTTTTT
NA,TRBV21-1,NA,TRBJ1-2,CASSKVGGGIPYGYTF,NA
NA,TRBV19,NA,TRBJ2-4,CATSTGRSLAKNIQYF,TGTGCCACCTCCACGGGGCGGTCTTTAGCCAAAAACATTCAGTACTTC
NA,TRBV4-2,TRBD1,TRBJ2-5,CASSQGEQGPQYF,TGTGCCAGCAGCCAAGGGGAACAGGGGCCCCAGTACTTC
NA,TRBV6-1,TRBD1,TRBJ1-6,CASSETSGGAPLHF,TGTGCCAGCAGTGAAACGTCAGGGGGCGCACCCCTCCACTTT
NA,TRBV7-3,TRBD1,TRBJ2-5,CASSSGGQETQYF,TGTGCCAGCAGTTCAGGGGGCCAAGAGACCCAGTACTTC
few,TRBV6-4,NA,TRBJ2-3,CASSQDKTSTDTQYF,TGTGCCAGCAGCCAGGACAAAACTAGCACAGATACGCAGTATTTT
NA,TRBV6-1,NA,TRBJ1-1,CASSDGGVGAFF,TGTGCCAGCAGTGACGGAGGGGTGGGGGCTTTCTTT
NA,TRBV7-9,NA,TRBJ2-3,CASTSADTQYF,TGTGCCAGCACGAGCGCAGATACGCAGTATTTT
few,TRBV4-2,TRBD2,TRBJ2-3,CASSLSGTSGSSTDTQYF,TGTGCCAGCAGCTTGTCTGGGACTAGCGGATCTAGCACAGATACGCAGTATTTT
NA,TRBV6-5,NA,TRBJ2-2,CASSRLQLAGELFF,TGTGCCAGCAGCCGACTACAGTTAGCCGGGGAGCTGTTTTTT
NA,TRBV29-1,NA,TRBJ2-2,CSVSTANTGELFF,TGCAGCGTTTCCACGGCGAACACCGGGGAGCTGTTTTTT
NA,TRBV18,TRBD2,TRBJ2-5,CASSLQRGREETQYF,TGTGCCAGCTCACTTCAGCGGGGGCGAGAAGAGACCCAGTACTTC
few,TRBV19,NA,TRBJ2-5,CASSNGGLETQYF,TGTGCCAGTAGTAATGGAGGGTTAGAGACCCAGTACTTC
few,TRBV6-6,NA,TRBJ1-1,CAGGRADIVGTEAFF,TGTGCCGGGGGCAGGGCGGATATTGTTGGCACTGAAGCTTTCTTT
NA,TRBV7-9,TRBD1,TRBJ1-4,CASSLLSGTANEKLFF,TGTGCCAGCAGCTTATTATCCGGGACAGCGAATGAAAAACTGTTTTTT
NA,TRBV5-1,TRBD1,TRBJ1-4,CASSLFGQGAFGGEKLFF,TGCGCCAGCAGCTTGTTTGGACAGGGGGCGTTCGGAGGTGAAAAACTGTTTTTT
few,TRBV7-2,NA,TRBJ1-2,CASSLGGADYGYTF,TGTGCCAGCAGCTTAGGAGGAGCCGATTATGGCTACACCTTC
NA,TRBV25-1,NA,TRBJ2-4,CASSEFEGGRNIQYF,TGTGCCAGCAGTGAATTTGAGGGCGGTAGAAACATTCAGTACTTC
NA,TRBV5-1,NA,TRBJ1-1,CASSKGLGNTEAFF,TGCGCCAGCAGCAAAGGACTCGGGAACACTGAAGCTTTCTTT
NA,TRBV11-2,NA,TRBJ2-7,CASSIVHRELPEQYF,TGTGCCAGCAGCATAGTACACAGGGAGCTCCCCGAGCAGTACTTC
NA,TRBV7-9,NA,TRBJ1-2,CASSLEGARSGYTF,TGTGCCAGCAGCTTAGAAGGGGCCAGAAGTGGCTACACCTTC
few,TRBV6-5,NA,TRBJ1-6,CASSWFSYNSPLHF,TGTGCCAGCAGTTGGTTTTCCTATAATTCACCCCTCCACTTT
NA,TRBV4-3,NA,TRBJ1-1,CASSQDRRRVTEAFF,TGCGCCAGCAGCCAAGATCGGCGCAGGGTCACTGAAGCTTTCTTT
NA,TRBV27,NA,TRBJ2-4,CASSPGTSKNIQYF,TGTGCCAGCAGCCCCGGGACCTCCAAAAACATTCAGTACTTC
NA,TRBV5-1,NA,TRBJ1-2,CASSLRTANYGYTF,TGCGCCAGCAGCTTGCGGACAGCTAACTATGGCTACACCTTC
NA,TRBV5-1,TRBD2,TRBJ2-3,CASSLVAGGLTDTQYF,TGCGCCAGCAGCTTGGTAGCGGGGGGGCTTACAGATACGCAGTATTTT
NA,TRBV9,NA,TRBJ2-3,CASSTGSTDTQYF,TGTGCCAGCAGCACCGGCAGCACAGATACGCAGTATTTT
NA,TRBV7-2,TRBD2,TRBJ2-3,CASSLLGRAGDTDTQYF,TGTGCCAGCAGCTTATTGGGACGGGCGGGAGACACAGATACGCAGTATTTT
NA,TRBV15,TRBD1,TRBJ2-7,CATSTVRQGAEEQYF,TGTGCCACCAGCACCGTTAGACAGGGGGCGGAGGAGCAGTACTTC
once,TRBV4-3,NA,TRBJ1-2,CASSQDLLTGARGYTF,TGCGCCAGCAGCCAAGATCTTTTAACGGGGGCGAGAGGCTACACCTTC
NA,TRBV5-1,NA,TRBJ1-6,CASSLALGGNSPLHF,TGCGCCAGCAGCTTGGCCCTTGGGGGAAATTCACCCCTCCACTTT
NA,TRBV15,TRBD1,TRBJ1-2,CATSREVDRASYGYTF,TGTGCCACCAGCAGAGAGGTGGACAGGGCGTCCTATGGCTACACCTTC
once,TRBV6-6,NA,TRBJ2-7,CASSFIDGAYEQYF,TGTGCCAGCAGTTTCATCGACGGGGCCTACGAGCAGTACTTC
NA,TRBV4-1,NA,TRBJ2-6,CASSQGPGSGANVLTF,TGCGCCAGCAGCCAAGGCCCGGGCTCTGGGGCCAACGTCCTGACTTTC